The 15 T cell receptor beta chains below come from one sample, sequenced in a study of early T cells in non-severe SARS-CoV-2 infection. TCRdb passed the 5' RACE reads through MiXCR, listing each CDR3 protein once. The sample holds roughly 48,000 distinct CDR3 sequences, about 4.2% seen once. Sequencing used whole blood. These TCRs come from an adult who was a healthcare worker with PCR-confirmed SARS-CoV-2 infection or an uninfected control (not recorded which).

In this sample, this clonotype turned up many times. The chain has TRBV11-3 and TRBJ2-2; 7 bases fit TRBD2. CDR1 is SGHNT and CDR2 is YENEEA in the germline V gene. The length of the CDR3 is 16 residues. The V segment lost 5 bases and the J segment 2 bases; nucleotides outside the gene matches: 8. In DNA, the CDR3 is TGTGCCAGCAGCCCGGGGGGACTTACTAACACCGGGGAGCTGTTTTTT. It codes for CASSPGGLTNTGELFF.

This clonotype was seen a handful of times. The chain has TRBV5-6 and TRBJ2-1; no reliable D call. The germline V gene encodes CDR1 SGHDT and CDR2 YYEEEE. V was clipped by 0 bases and J by 6 bases, with 7 bases between them. This CDR3 region has 13 residues. As DNA, the CDR3 is TGTGCCAGCAGCTTGGAGATGGTCAATGAGCAGTTCTTC. Translated: CASSLEMVNEQFF. Full variable domain (outside the CDR3, taken from reference TRBV5-6 and TRBJ2-1): DAGVTQSPTHLIKTRGQQVTLRCSPKSGHDTVSWYQQALGQGPQFIFQYYEEEERQRGNFPDRFSGHQFPNYSSELNVNALLLGDSALYLCASSLEMVNEQFFGPGTRLTVL.

The gene calls are TRBV24-1 and TRBJ2-1, with a possible D match to TRBD2 (7 bases). The CDR3 totals 18 residues. The germline CDR1 and CDR2 sequences are KGHDR and SFDVKD. V lost 0 bases and J lost 8, with 22 bases in between. The CDR3 region has the DNA TGTGCCACCAGTGATTTGCACGGGGGGCAGGGTCAGGACGATGAGCAGTTCTTC. This gives the protein CATSDLHGGQGQDDEQFF.

This clonotype occurred many times. This sequence joins TRBV20-1 and TRBJ1-2, with 9 bases that match TRBD1. The CDR3 loop spans 15 amino acids. The J segment lost 3 bases and the V segment lost 4 bases, leaving 9 bases of the junction unmatched. Per germline, CDR1 DFQATT and CDR2 SNEGSKA (reference sequence). The CDR3 region is CSATNTQGADYGYTF. The CDR3 nucleotides are TGCAGTGCTACAAATACACAGGGGGCTGACTATGGCTACACCTTC.

This clonotype occurred many times. This sequence joins TRBV13 and TRBJ2-1; TRBD1 aligns across 9 bases. The length of the CDR3 is 15 residues. V lost 4 bases and J lost 9; bases outside the gene matches: 10. From germline, CDR1 is PRHDT and CDR2 FYEKMQ (reference sequence). The CDR3 region has the DNA TGTGCCAGCAGCTCCTCCGGGACAGGGAAGGTTGAGCAGTTCTTC. Its translation: CASSSSGTGKVEQFF. Using reference TRBV13 and TRBJ2-1 for the parts outside the CDR3, the full variable domain is AAGVIQSPRHLIKEKRETATLKCYPIPRHDTVYWYQQGPGQDPQFLISFYEKMQSDKGSIPDRFSAQQFSDYHSELNMSSLELGDSALYFCASSSSGTGKVEQFFGPGTRLTVL.

This clonotype has ten or more counts. The J gene is TRBJ2-7, the V gene TRBV15; 9 nucleotides match TRBD1. The CDR3 loop spans 14 amino acids. From germline, CDR1 is LNHNV and CDR2 YYDKDF (reference sequence). Germline trimming cut 7 bases from V and 5 bases from J; bases unmatched to any gene: 9. The DNA for the CDR3 is TGTGCCACCACTATCGACAGGGGGAGGGACGAGCAGTACTTC. It encodes CATTIDRGRDEQYF.

The CDR3 region is CASSNTSQGYEQYF. The CDR3 DNA follows: TGTGCCAGCAGTAACACCTCACAGGGATACGAGCAGTACTTC. The chain employs TRBV27 and TRBJ2-7, with D possibly matching TRBD1 (6 bases). V shed 5 bases and J shed 4 bases, with 15 bases lying between them. This CDR3 has 14 residues. The V gene's germline CDR1 is MNHEY and CDR2 SMNVEV (reference sequence).

This clonotype was observed at least ten times. This chain joins TRBV20-1 and TRBJ2-3, with TRBD2 matching over 9 bases. Trimming at V came to 6 bases and at J to 3 bases, leaving 13 bases not matched to a gene. This CDR3 is built from 16 residues. In germline, CDR1 is DFQATT, CDR2 SNEGSKA (reference sequence). In DNA form, the CDR3 reads TGCAGTGCAATCGTTAGCGGGAGTGAACGTACAGATACGCAGTATTTT. Translating gives CSAIVSGSERTDTQYF.

This clonotype has at least ten counts. The gene calls are TRBV4-3 and TRBJ2-6, with unresolved D. This CDR3 spans 20 amino acids. Germline CDR1 is LGHNA and CDR2 is YSLEER. The V gene lost 4 bases and the J gene lost 0 bases, with 22 bases spanning the gap. The CDR3 DNA follows: TGCGCCAGCAGCCTAGGCCGAAACAGCCGTCGCGCCTCTGGGGCCAACGTCCTGACTTTC. Translating it yields CASSLGRNSRRASGANVLTF.

Many counts were recorded for this clonotype. The chain joins TRBV19 to TRBJ1-4, with 9 positions matching TRBD1. CDR1 and CDR2 from the germline V gene are LNHDA and SQIVND (reference sequence). V was pared by 3 bases and J by 10 bases, with 0 bases of the junction left unmatched. The CDR3 runs 12 residues. As DNA, the CDR3 is TGTGCCAGTAGTATGGACAGGGGAAAACTGTTTTTT. Amino acid sequence: CASSMDRGKLFF.

This clonotype was found many times. This chain uses TRBV7-2 with TRBJ2-5; the match to TRBD1 covers 10 bases. The ends lost 0 bases at V and 7 bases at J; junction bases unmatched: 2. Germline CDR1 reads SGHTA; CDR2 reads FQGNSA. This CDR3 spans 14 amino acids. CDR3 loop: CASSLATGGRTQYF. The CDR3 nucleotides are TGTGCCAGCAGCTTAGCGACAGGGGGCCGGACCCAGTACTTC.

This clonotype was recorded many times. This rearrangement joins TRBV27 to TRBJ2-7; D remains ambiguous. V was pared by 6 bases and J by 3 bases, with 15 bases between. Per germline, CDR1 MNHEY and CDR2 SMNVEV (reference sequence). The CDR3 is 14 amino acids. CDR3 sequence reads: CASSPVEAHYEQYF. CDR3 sequence (DNA): TGTGCCAGCAGCCCTGTCGAAGCCCACTACGAGCAGTACTTC.

A few counts support this clonotype. The V call is TRBV11-2, the J call TRBJ2-1; D ambiguous. This CDR3 has 13 residues. The V and J ends lost 5 bases and 4 bases respectively, with 9 bases between them. CDR1 SGHAT and CDR2 FQNNGV come from the germline V gene. CDR3: CASSTGPYNEQFF. The CDR3, as DNA: TGTGCCAGCAGCACCGGACCTTACAATGAGCAGTTCTTC.

This clonotype was counted at least ten times. The V gene is TRBV29-1, the J gene TRBJ2-7; 10 nucleotides align to TRBD1. The CDR3 covers 15 residues. Germline V CDR1 and CDR2: SQVTM, ANQGSEA. The ends lost 6 bases at V and 0 bases at J; junction bases unmatched: 8. This CDR3 is CSVQKTGGFSYEQYF. In DNA form, the CDR3 reads TGCAGCGTCCAGAAGACAGGGGGCTTCTCCTACGAGCAGTACTTC.

This clonotype was counted at least ten times. This chain links TRBV7-2 with TRBJ2-7; 10 bases are shared with TRBD1. Germline V gene sequence: CDR1 SGHTA, CDR2 FQGNSA. The CDR3 has 15 residues. J lost 0 bases, V lost 5 bases, and 4 bases had no gene match. As DNA, the CDR3 is TGTGCCAGCAGCCGGGACAGGGGCCACTCCTACGAGCAGTACTTC. Amino acids: CASSRDRGHSYEQYF.